One and the same sample provided the 21 T cell receptor beta chains below, sequenced in a study of response to subunit inactivated influenza vaccine. MiXCR, run by TCRdb on the RT-PCR reads, gives a single entry per CDR3 protein. Of 450,000 to 700,000 distinct CDR3 sequences listed, approximately 15% were seen once; the top ten hold 11%. Sequenced here: PBMCs from blood, sampled 12 days after vaccination. The receptors were sampled from a man in his fifties or sixties who received an inactivated influenza vaccine.

At least ten counts were recorded for this clonotype. The chain is built from TRBV6-2 or TRBV6-3 and TRBJ2-3; D gene unclear. With 6 bases removed from V and 6 bases from J, the gap between germline ends came to 7 bases. The germline V gene encodes CDR1 MNHEY and CDR2 SVGEGT. The CDR3 loop spans 11 amino acids. The CDR3 coding sequence is TGTGCCAGCAGCGAGCCGGATACGCAGTATTTT. It is translated as CASSEPDTQYF.

This clonotype has ten or more counts. The junction departs from the called germline gene at one end, perhaps through a read error. The genes are TRBV6-5 and TRBJ1-4, with TRBD1 matching 8 bases. The CDR3 covers 15 residues. Germline loops: CDR1 MNHEY, CDR2 SVGAGI. This chain's CDR3 is CASSSTGATNEKLFF. The CDR3 coding sequence is TGCGCCAGCAGCTCGACAGGGGCAACTAATGAAAAACTGTTTTTT.

This clonotype was seen ten or more times. This rearrangement joins TRBV10-3 to TRBJ2-1, with 15 bases fitting TRBD2. Germline trimming cut 5 bases from V and 7 bases from J; bases unmatched to any gene: 9. This CDR3 comprises 17 residues. Germline V gene data show CDR1 as ENHRY and CDR2 as SYGVKD. This CDR3 is CAISRTWTSGRDNEQFF. The CDR3 nucleotides are TGTGCCATCAGTAGAACCTGGACTAGCGGGAGGGATAATGAGCAGTTCTTC.

The rearrangement uses TRBV12-3 or TRBV12-4 and TRBJ1-2; 7 bases agree with TRBD1. The CDR3 contains 15 residues. Trimming at V came to 6 bases and at J to 6 bases, leaving 13 bases not matched to a gene. This chain's CDR3 is CASSYGTARSHGYTF. DNA of the CDR3: TGTGCCAGCAGCTACGGGACAGCTCGGAGCCATGGCTACACCTTC.

This clonotype has just a few counts. The J gene is TRBJ2-7, the V gene TRBV3-1; D gene unclear. V was shortened by 1 base and J by 6 bases, with 25 bases between the two germline ends. CDR1 and CDR2 from the germline V gene are LGHDT and YNNKEL (reference sequence). This CDR3 has 18 residues. In DNA, the CDR3 is TGTGCCAGCAGCCAAGTTACTCGACCCCTACGTTTTGGATCCGAGCAGTACTTC. Amino acid sequence: CASSQVTRPLRFGSEQYF.

The chain uses TRBV5-1 and TRBJ2-1; D uncertain. Looked up from germline, CDR1 is SGHRS and CDR2 is YFSETQ. With 0 bases removed from V and 2 bases from J, the gap between germline ends came to 18 bases. This CDR3 contains 18 residues. The CDR3 sequence is CASSLDSIQASPYNEQFF. As DNA, the CDR3 is TGCGCCAGCAGCTTGGACAGTATTCAGGCCTCTCCCTACAATGAGCAGTTCTTC.

The table lists this clonotype with a few counts. The rearrangement uses TRBV4-3 and TRBJ2-3; 14 bases fit TRBD2. This CDR3 spans 20 amino acids. CDR1 and CDR2 (germline): LGHNA, YSLEER. J was trimmed by 0 bases and V by 0 bases; bases with no gene match: 8. CDR3 region: CASSQDQTSGRDASTDTQYF. The CDR3 nucleotides read TGCGCCAGCAGCCAAGATCAGACTAGCGGGAGGGATGCTAGCACAGATACGCAGTATTTT.

Many counts were recorded for this clonotype. The chain carries TRBV7-2 and TRBJ1-1; D possibly corresponds to TRBD1 (5 bases). Trimming left V 3 bases short and J 1 base short, with 12 bases between. CDR1 is SGHTA and CDR2 is FQGNSA in the germline V gene. The CDR3 is 15 amino acids. In DNA, the CDR3 is TGTGCCAGCAGCTTCCGGGCAGGGCGGAACACTGAAGCTTTCTTT. Amino acids: CASSFRAGRNTEAFF. Using reference TRBV7-2 and TRBJ1-1 for the parts outside the CDR3, the full variable domain is GAGVSQSPSNKVTEKGKDVELRCDPISGHTALYWYRQSLGQGLEFLIYFQGNSAPDKSGLPSDRFSAERTGGSVSTLTIQRTQQEDSAVYLCASSFRAGRNTEAFFGQGTRLTVV.

The gene calls are TRBV5-1 and TRBJ2-3; D is possibly TRBD1 or TRBD2 (5 bases each). The CDR3 is 13 amino acids. Trimming removed 1 base from V and 6 bases from J, with 9 bases in between. The germline gives CDR1 SGHRS, CDR2 YFSETQ. The CDR3 sequence is CASSLNWGDTQYF. The CDR3 DNA reads as TGCGCCAGCAGCTTGAATTGGGGGGATACGCAGTATTTT. Based on the CDR3 plus reference TRBV5-1 and TRBJ2-3, the full variable domain is KAGVTQTPRYLIKTRGQQVTLSCSPISGHRSVSWYQQTPGQGLQFLFEYFSETQRNKGNFPGRFSGRQFSNSRSEMNVSTLELGDSALYLCASSLNWGDTQYFGPGTRLTVL.

This clonotype was picked up a small number of times. This rearrangement joins TRBV20-1 to TRBJ2-5; tentatively, D is TRBD2 (6 bases). Germline CDR1 is DFQATT and CDR2 is SNEGSKA (reference sequence). The CDR3 runs to 13 residues. Trimming removed 2 bases from V and 9 bases from J, with 16 bases in between. The CDR3 region has the DNA TGCAGTGCTAGACCCCCGCACGGGGACTCCCAGTACTTC. It specifies CSARPPHGDSQYF.

This clonotype came up a few times. Given a much more abundant clone one base away, this may be a read error. V gene TRBV20-1 combines with J gene TRBJ1-5, with TRBD1 matching over 7 bases. The length of the CDR3 is 13 residues. In germline, CDR1 is DFQATT, CDR2 SNEGSKA (reference sequence). Trimming removed 2 bases from V and 7 bases from J; junction bases left unmatched: 5. The CDR3 DNA reads as TGCAGTGCTAGAATAACAGGGGAACAGCCCCAGCATTTT. The encoded protein is CSARITGEQPQHF.

This clonotype came up a few times. This rearrangement joins TRBV5-1 to TRBJ2-7, with a possible D match to TRBD2 (7 bases). Germline lookup yields CDR1 SGHRS and CDR2 YFSETQ. The CDR3 is 14 residues long. V was pared by 2 bases and J by 3 bases, with 12 bases between. The CDR3 reads CASSLRGASYEQYF. For the CDR3, the DNA is TGCGCCAGCAGCTTACGGGGGGCTAGCTACGAGCAGTACTTC.

J is TRBJ2-5 and V is TRBV12-3 or TRBV12-4, with 8 bases matching TRBD2. After removal of 5 bases from V and 5 bases from J, the junction contained 4 bases not matched to a gene. The CDR3 length is 13 residues. CDR3 loop: CASSGTRMETQYF. DNA of the CDR3: TGTGCCAGCAGTGGGACTAGGATGGAGACCCAGTACTTC.

The chain combines TRBV18 with TRBJ1-1; D gene ambiguous. V was shortened by 3 bases and J by 4 bases, with 12 bases between the two germline ends. CDR3 length equals 14 residues. Germline-derived CDR1 and CDR2 are KGHSH and LQKENI. The CDR3, as DNA: TGTGCCAGCTCACCCGGACCTGAGGGCACTGAAGCTTTCTTT. Encoded protein: CASSPGPEGTEAFF.

The table lists this clonotype with many counts. The chain uses TRBV12-3 or TRBV12-4 and TRBJ2-5; possible D gene TRBD2, 6 bases. The CDR3 spans 14 residues. Trimming took off 2 bases at V and 1 base at J, with 8 bases between the two ends. CDR3 coding DNA: TGTGCCAGCAGTTTATTGGGACTCCAAGAGACCCAGTACTTC. This encodes CASSLLGLQETQYF.

The J gene is TRBJ1-1, the V gene TRBV7-9; possible D gene TRBD1, 5 bases. In germline, CDR1 is SEHNR, CDR2 FQNEAQ (reference sequence). The CDR3 sequence is 16 residues long. Trimming removed 0 bases from V and 1 base from J, with 12 bases in between. The CDR3 protein is CASSLAVGGTNTEAFF. In DNA, the CDR3 is TGTGCCAGCAGCTTAGCGGTGGGCGGGACGAACACTGAAGCTTTCTTT.

There are a few counts of this clonotype. The rearrangement joins TRBV12-3 or TRBV12-4 to TRBJ2-2, with a tentative D call TRBD2 (5 bases). The CDR3 length is 16 residues. Trimming left V 6 bases short and J 3 bases short, with 17 bases between. CDR3 DNA sequence: TGTGCCAGCAGGGCCATTTATCGGGGAGACACCGGGGAGCTGTTTTTT. It encodes CASRAIYRGDTGELFF.

This sequence joins TRBV20-1 and TRBJ2-1; D unclear. Trimming stripped 4 bases from V and 7 bases from J, with 17 bases between. Looked up from germline, CDR1 is DFQATT and CDR2 is SNEGSKA (reference sequence). The CDR3 spans 14 residues. As DNA, the CDR3 is TGCAGTGCTACTTACTCTCTTAACGTAAATGAGCAGTTCTTC. Translated, it gives CSATYSLNVNEQFF.

The V gene is TRBV28, the J gene TRBJ1-4, with D tentatively TRBD1 (5 bases). This CDR3 is 16 amino acids long. Germline V lookup: CDR1 MDHEN, CDR2 SYDVKM. V lost 2 bases and J lost 1, with 11 bases in between. This CDR3 reads CASSLGGDETNEKLFF. CDR3 bases: TGTGCCAGCAGTTTAGGGGGGGATGAAACTAATGAAAAACTGTTTTTT.

Concerning this clonotype: A read error may be the cause here, since a much bigger clone is one base away. The chain links TRBV15 to TRBJ1-1; 7 bases agree with TRBD1. Trimming took 1 base from V and 4 from J; bases not matched to a gene: 3. The CDR3 runs to 14 residues. From germline, CDR1 is LNHNV and CDR2 YYDKDF (reference sequence). The CDR3 sequence is CATSRVGDSTEAFF. The CDR3 coding sequence is TGTGCCACCAGCAGAGTGGGGGACAGCACTGAAGCTTTCTTT. The entire variable domain, with the rest obtained from reference TRBV15 and TRBJ1-1, is as follows: DAMVIQNPRYQVTQFGKPVTLSCSQTLNHNVMYWYQQKSSQAPKLLFHYYDKDFNNEADTPDNFQSRRPNTSFCFLDIRSPGLGDTAMYLCATSRVGDSTEAFFGQGTRLTVV.

V is TRBV12-3 or TRBV12-4 and J is TRBJ2-3; 7 bases are shared with TRBD1. The CDR3 consists of 14 residues. The V and J ends lost 5 bases and 3 bases, in that order; junction bases with no gene match: 5. The DNA for the CDR3 is TGTGCCAGCAGTACCCGACAGGGAACAGATACGCAGTATTTT. Protein: CASSTRQGTDTQYF.